The sequence of this TCR beta chain was determined in a study of control samples from healthy donors and cancer patients. The CDR3 consists of 15 residues. Germline CDR1 and CDR2: MNHEY and SVGAGI. The V segment lost 8 bases and the J segment 0 bases; nucleotides outside the gene matches: 7. Some clones are missing from TCRdb's copy, which holds only in-frame ones; the method was immunoSEQ multiplex PCR. The sample holds approximately 94,000 clones, about 86% seen once. Sequencing used blood. The origin of this receptor is a woman aged 45-65 years in good health. The V and J genes are TRBV6-5 and TRBJ1-5; 7 nucleotides align to TRBD1. The CDR3: CASGDSLYSNQPQHF. As DNA, the CDR3 is TGTGCCAGCGGGGACAGCTTATATAGCAATCAGCCCCAGCATTTT.